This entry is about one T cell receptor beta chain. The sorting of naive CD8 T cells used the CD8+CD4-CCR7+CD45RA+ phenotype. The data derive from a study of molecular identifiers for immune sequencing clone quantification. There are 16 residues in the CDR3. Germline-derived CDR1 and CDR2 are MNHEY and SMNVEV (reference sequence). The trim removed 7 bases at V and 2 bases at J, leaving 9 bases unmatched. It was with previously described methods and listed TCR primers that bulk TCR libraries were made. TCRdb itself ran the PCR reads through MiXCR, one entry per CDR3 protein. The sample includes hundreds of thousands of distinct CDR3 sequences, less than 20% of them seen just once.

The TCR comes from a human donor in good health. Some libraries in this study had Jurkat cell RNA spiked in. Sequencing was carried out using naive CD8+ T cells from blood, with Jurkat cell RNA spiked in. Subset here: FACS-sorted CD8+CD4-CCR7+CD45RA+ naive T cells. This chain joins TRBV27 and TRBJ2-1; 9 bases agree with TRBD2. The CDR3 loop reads CASNPREGSTYNEQFF. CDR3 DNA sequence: TGTGCCAGCAACCCGCGGGAGGGGTCCACCTACAATGAGCAGTTCTTC.